The entry below gives a single T cell receptor (beta chain) sequence along with its context. What it binds is unknown. Adults of Caucasian background living in Nashville, Tennessee made up all donors. From CD4+ cells came CD45RA+ naive and CD45RA-negative memory subsets. This specimen belongs to a study of shared clonotypes between healthy human individuals. Overall study results and limits: Investigators expected sequencing depth to affect clonotype sharing among donors.

From germline, CDR1 is KGHSH and CDR2 LQKENI. The junction had 7 bases not matched to a gene; V was cut back by 4 bases and J by 2 bases. CDR3 size: 16 residues. The genomic DNA of each subset was split evenly across several immunoSEQ plates. This table comes from immunoSEQ multiplex PCR, and its TCRdb copy is limited to in-frame clones, with some not included. The data contain about 1.5 million clones, around 98% of them singletons. The rearrangement joins TRBV18 to TRBJ1-5, with 8 bases that match TRBD1. This sequence originates from a young man in good health. The sample was naive CD4+ T cells sorted from blood. Subset in this sample: CD45RA+ positively selected. This CDR3 reads CASSLIGQGRNQPQHF. CDR3 in DNA: TGTGCCAGCTCACTAATTGGACAGGGACGCAATCAGCCCCAGCATTTT.